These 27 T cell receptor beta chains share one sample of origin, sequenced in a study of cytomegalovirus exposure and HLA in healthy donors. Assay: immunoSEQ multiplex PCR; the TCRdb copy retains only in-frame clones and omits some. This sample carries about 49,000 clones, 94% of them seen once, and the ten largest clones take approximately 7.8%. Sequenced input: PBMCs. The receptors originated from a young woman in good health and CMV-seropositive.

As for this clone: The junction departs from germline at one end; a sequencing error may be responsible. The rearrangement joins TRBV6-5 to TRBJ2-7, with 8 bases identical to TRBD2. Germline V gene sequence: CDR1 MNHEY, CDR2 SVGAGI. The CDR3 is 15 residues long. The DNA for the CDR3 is TGTGCCAGCAGTTACTCGTCTAGCGGGCATCCAGCCTACTTCTTC. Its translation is CASSYSSSGHPAYFF.

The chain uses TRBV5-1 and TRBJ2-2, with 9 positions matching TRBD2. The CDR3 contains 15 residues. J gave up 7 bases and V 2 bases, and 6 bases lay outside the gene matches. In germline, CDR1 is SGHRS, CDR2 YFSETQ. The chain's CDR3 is CASSLSSGMGGELFF. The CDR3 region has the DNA TGCGCCAGCAGCTTATCTAGCGGGATGGGCGGGGAGCTGTTTTTT.

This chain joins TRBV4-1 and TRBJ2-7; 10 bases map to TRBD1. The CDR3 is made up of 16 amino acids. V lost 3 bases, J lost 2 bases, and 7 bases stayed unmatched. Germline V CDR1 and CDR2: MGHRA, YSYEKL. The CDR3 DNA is TGCGCCAGCAGCCATAACCGGGACAGGGGTACCTACGAGCAGTACTTC. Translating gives CASSHNRDRGTYEQYF.

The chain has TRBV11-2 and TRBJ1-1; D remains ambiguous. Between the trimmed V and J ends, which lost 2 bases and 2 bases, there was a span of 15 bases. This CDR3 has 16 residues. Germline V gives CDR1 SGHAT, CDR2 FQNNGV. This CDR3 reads CASSLNWAGTNTEAFF. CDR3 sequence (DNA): TGTGCCAGCAGCTTAAATTGGGCAGGCACAAACACTGAAGCTTTCTTT.

CDR3 nucleotide sequence: TGTGCCAGCAGTCCGGGACAGGGCTTCTCCTACGAGCAGTACTTC. As protein: CASSPGQGFSYEQYF. The rearrangement joins TRBV6-5 to TRBJ2-7, with 9 bases lining up with TRBD1. J gave up 0 bases and V 5 bases, and 5 bases lay outside the gene matches. There are 15 residues in the CDR3. Germline V gene lookup returns CDR1 MNHEY and CDR2 SVGAGI.

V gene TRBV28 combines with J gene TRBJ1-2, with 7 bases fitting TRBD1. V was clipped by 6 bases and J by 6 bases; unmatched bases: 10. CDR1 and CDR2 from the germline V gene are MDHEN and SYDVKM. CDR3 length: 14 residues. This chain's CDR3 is CASRQRDRVHGYTF. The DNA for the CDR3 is TGTGCCAGCAGGCAACGTGACAGGGTGCATGGCTACACCTTC.

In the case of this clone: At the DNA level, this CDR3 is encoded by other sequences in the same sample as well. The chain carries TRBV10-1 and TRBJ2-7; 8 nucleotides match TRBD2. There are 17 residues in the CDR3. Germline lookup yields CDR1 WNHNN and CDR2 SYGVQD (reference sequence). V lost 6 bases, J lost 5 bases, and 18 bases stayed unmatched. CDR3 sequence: CASRARRKRERSHEQYF. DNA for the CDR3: TGCGCCAGCAGGGCCCGGAGAAAGCGGGAGAGGTCCCACGAGCAGTACTTC.

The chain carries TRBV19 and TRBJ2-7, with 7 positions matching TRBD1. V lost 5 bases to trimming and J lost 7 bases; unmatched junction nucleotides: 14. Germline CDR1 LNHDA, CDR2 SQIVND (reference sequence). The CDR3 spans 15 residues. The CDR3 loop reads CASSPTDRDIREQYF. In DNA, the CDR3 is TGTGCCAGTAGTCCAACAGACAGGGACATTAGGGAGCAGTACTTC.

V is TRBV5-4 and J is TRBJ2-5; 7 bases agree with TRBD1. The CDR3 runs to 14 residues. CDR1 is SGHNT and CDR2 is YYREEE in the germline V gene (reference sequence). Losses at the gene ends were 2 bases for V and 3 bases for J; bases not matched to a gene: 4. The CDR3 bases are TGTGCCAGCAGCTTTGAAGACAGGGAAGAGACCCAGTACTTC. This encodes CASSFEDREETQYF.

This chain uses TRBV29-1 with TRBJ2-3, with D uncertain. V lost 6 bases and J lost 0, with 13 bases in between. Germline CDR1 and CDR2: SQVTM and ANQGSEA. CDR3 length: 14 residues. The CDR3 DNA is TGCAGCGTGGAATGGGCCCCAAGCACAGATACGCAGTATTTT. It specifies CSVEWAPSTDTQYF.

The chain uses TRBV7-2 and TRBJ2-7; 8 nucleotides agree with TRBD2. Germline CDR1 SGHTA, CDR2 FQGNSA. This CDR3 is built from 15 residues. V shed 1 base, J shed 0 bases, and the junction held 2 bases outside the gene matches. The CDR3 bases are TGTGCCAGCAGCTTAGGGGGACTAGGCTCCTACGAGCAGTACTTC. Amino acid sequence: CASSLGGLGSYEQYF.

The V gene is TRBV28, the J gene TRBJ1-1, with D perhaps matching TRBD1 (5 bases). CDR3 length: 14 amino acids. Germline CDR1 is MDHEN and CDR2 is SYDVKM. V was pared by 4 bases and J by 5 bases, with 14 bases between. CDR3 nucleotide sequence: TGTGCCAGCAGTTCCCCCGTGGGGGGAACTGAAGCTTTCTTT. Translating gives CASSSPVGGTEAFF.

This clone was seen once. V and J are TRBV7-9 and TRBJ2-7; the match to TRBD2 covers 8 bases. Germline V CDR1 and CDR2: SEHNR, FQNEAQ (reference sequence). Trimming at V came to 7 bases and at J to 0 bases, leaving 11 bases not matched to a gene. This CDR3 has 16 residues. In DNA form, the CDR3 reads TGTGCCAGCACCTATTTCCGGGGGGGTCACTCCTACGAGCAGTACTTC. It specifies CASTYFRGGHSYEQYF.

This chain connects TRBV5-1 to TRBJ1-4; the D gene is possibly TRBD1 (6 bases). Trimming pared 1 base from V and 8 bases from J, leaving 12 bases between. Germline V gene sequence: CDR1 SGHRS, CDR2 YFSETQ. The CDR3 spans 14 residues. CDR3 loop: CASSLTQGREKLFF. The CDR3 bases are TGCGCCAGCAGCTTGACACAGGGTAGGGAAAAACTGTTTTTT.

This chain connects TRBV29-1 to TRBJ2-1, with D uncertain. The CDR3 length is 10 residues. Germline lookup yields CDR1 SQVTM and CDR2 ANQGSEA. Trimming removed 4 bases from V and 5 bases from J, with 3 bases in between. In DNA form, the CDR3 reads TGCAGCGTTGGAGACAATGAGCAGTTCTTC. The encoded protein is CSVGDNEQFF.

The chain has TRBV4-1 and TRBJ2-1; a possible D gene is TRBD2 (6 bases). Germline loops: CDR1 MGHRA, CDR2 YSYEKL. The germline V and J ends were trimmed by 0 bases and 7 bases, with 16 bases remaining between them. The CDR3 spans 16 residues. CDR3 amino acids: CASSQDRPGAGNEQFF. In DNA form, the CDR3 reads TGCGCCAGCAGCCAAGATCGGCCGGGAGCCGGGAATGAGCAGTTCTTC.

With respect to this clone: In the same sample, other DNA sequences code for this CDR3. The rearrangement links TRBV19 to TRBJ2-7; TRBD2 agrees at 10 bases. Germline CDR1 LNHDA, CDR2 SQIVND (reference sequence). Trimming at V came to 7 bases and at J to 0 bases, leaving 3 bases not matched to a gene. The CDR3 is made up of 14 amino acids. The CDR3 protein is CASKASGSSYEQYF. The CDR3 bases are TGTGCCAGTAAGGCTAGCGGGAGCTCCTACGAGCAGTACTTC. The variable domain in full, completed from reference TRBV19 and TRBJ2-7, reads DGGITQSPKYLFRKEGQNVTLSCEQNLNHDAMYWYRQDPGQGLRLIYYSQIVNDFQKGDIAEGYSVSREKKESFPLTVTSAQKNPTAFYLCASKASGSSYEQYFGPGTRLTVT.

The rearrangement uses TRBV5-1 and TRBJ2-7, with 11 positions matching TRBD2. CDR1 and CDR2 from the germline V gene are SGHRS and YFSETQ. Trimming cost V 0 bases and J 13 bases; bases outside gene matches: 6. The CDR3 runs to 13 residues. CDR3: CASSLDTSGRIYF. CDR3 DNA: TGCGCCAGCAGCTTGGATACTAGCGGGAGAATATACTTC.

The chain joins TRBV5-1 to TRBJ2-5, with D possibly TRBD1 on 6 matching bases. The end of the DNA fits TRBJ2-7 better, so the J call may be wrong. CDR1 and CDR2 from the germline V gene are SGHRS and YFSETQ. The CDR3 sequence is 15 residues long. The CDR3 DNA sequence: TGCGCCAGCAGCTTGGGGACAGTACTTACCCACGAGCAGTACTTC. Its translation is CASSLGTVLTHEQYF.

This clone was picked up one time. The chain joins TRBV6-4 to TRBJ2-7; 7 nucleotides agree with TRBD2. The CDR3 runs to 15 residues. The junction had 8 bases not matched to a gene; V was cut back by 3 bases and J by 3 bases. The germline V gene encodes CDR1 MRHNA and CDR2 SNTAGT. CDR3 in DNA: TGTGCCAGCAGTGAACTCAGCGGGGCTAACTACGAGCAGTACTTC. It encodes CASSELSGANYEQYF.

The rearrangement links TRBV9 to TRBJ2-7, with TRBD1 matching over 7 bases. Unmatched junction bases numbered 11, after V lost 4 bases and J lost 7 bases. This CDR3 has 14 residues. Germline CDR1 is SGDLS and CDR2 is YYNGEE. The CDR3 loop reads CASSPGQPGDEQYF. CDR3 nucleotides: TGTGCCAGCAGCCCGGGACAGCCCGGGGATGAGCAGTACTTC.

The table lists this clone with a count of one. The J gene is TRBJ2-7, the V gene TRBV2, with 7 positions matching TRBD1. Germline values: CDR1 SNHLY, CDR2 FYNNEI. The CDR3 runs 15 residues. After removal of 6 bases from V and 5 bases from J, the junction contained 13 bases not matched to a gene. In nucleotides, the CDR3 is TGTGCCAGCAGACCACCCCGGGACAGTCAGCACGAGCAGTACTTC. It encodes CASRPPRDSQHEQYF.

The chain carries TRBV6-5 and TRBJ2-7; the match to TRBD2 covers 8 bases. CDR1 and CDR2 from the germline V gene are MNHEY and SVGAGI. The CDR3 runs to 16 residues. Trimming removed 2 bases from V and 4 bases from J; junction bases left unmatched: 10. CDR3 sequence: CASSYALLAGIYEQYF. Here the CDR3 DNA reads TGTGCCAGCAGTTACGCGTTGTTAGCGGGGATTTACGAGCAGTACTTC.

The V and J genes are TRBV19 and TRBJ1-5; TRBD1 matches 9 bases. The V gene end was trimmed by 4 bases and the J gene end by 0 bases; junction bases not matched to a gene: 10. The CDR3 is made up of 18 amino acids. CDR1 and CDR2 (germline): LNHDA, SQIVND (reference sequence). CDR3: CASSTSTGGAYSNQPQHF. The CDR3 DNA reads TGTGCCAGTAGTACCTCCACAGGGGGCGCCTATAGCAATCAGCCCCAGCATTTT.

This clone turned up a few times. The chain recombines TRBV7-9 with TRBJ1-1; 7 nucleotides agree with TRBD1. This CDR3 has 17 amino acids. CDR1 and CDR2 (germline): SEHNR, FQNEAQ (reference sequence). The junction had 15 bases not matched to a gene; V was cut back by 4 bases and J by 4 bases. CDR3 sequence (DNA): TGTGCCAGCAGCTCCCTAGCATACAGGGGCGATGGCACTGAAGCTTTCTTT. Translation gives CASSSLAYRGDGTEAFF.

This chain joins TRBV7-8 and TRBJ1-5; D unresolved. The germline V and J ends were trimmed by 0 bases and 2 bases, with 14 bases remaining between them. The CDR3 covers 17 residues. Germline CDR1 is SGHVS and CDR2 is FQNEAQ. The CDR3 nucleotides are TGTGCCAGCAGCTTAGCGCGTAGGATTGAGGGCAATCAGCCCCAGCATTTT. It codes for CASSLARRIEGNQPQHF.

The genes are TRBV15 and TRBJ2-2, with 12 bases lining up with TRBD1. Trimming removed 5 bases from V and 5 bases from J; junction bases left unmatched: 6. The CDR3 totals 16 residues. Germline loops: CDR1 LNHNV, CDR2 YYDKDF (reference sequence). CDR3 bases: TGTGCCACCAGCGGTTGGGACAGGGGGCAAACCGGGGAGCTGTTTTTT. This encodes CATSGWDRGQTGELFF.